This entry lists 8 T cell receptor beta chains sequenced from one sample in a study of early T cells in non-severe SARS-CoV-2 infection. TCRdb used MiXCR to reprocess the 5' RACE reads, holding one entry per CDR3 protein. The top ten hold about 6% of the sample, which has some 49,000 distinct CDR3 sequences, about 4.2% seen once. The sample comprised whole blood. These receptors all stem from an adult who was a healthcare worker with PCR-confirmed SARS-CoV-2 infection or an uninfected control (not recorded which).

This clonotype was found a few times. This rearrangement joins TRBV4-1 to TRBJ1-6; TRBD1 is a possible D gene (6 bases). Trimming shortened V by 2 bases and J by 7 bases, and 15 bases separated the two germline ends. The CDR3 loop spans 16 amino acids. The germline V gene encodes CDR1 MGHRA and CDR2 YSYEKL. This CDR3 is CASSQPSRGPNSPLHF. Written as DNA, the CDR3 is TGCGCCAGCAGCCAACCCTCCAGGGGTCCAAATTCACCCCTCCACTTT.

This clonotype has ten or more counts. V is TRBV7-9 and J is TRBJ2-1; 11 bases map to TRBD1. In germline, CDR1 is SEHNR, CDR2 FQNEAQ (reference sequence). The CDR3 spans 16 residues. Trimming cost V 5 bases and J 5 bases; bases outside gene matches: 8. The CDR3 loop is CASSPELGQGDNEQFF. Here the CDR3 DNA reads TGTGCCAGCAGCCCAGAGCTGGGACAGGGGGACAATGAGCAGTTCTTC.

By its share, this clonotype is medium-sized (0.01 to 0.1%). The J gene is TRBJ1-2, the V gene TRBV7-9; D is ambiguous. The V end was cut by 6 bases, the J end by 0 bases, with 8 bases between. Germline V gene sequence: CDR1 SEHNR, CDR2 FQNEAQ (reference sequence). The CDR3 covers 13 residues. The CDR3 spells CASRRNTNYGYTF. As DNA, the CDR3 is TGTGCCAGCAGGAGAAATACTAACTATGGCTACACCTTC.

This clonotype has a count of ten or more. The J gene is TRBJ2-1, the V gene TRBV7-9, with a tentative D call TRBD1 (5 bases). Per the germline V gene, CDR1 is SEHNR and CDR2 is FQNEAQ (reference sequence). The CDR3 extends over 13 amino acids. The germline V and J ends were trimmed by 5 bases and 3 bases, with 8 bases remaining between them. CDR3 DNA sequence: TGTGCCAGCAGCATAGACAGCTACAATGAGCAGTTCTTC. Translation gives CASSIDSYNEQFF. Together with reference TRBV7-9 and TRBJ2-1, the CDR3 gives the full variable domain: DTGVSQNPRHKITKRGQNVTFRCDPISEHNRLYWYRQTLGQGPEFLTYFQNEAQLEKSRLLSDRFSAERPKGSFSTLEIQRTEQGDSAMYLCASSIDSYNEQFFGPGTRLTVL.

This clonotype was picked up many times. The chain couples TRBV4-2 to TRBJ1-2; 9 nucleotides agree with TRBD1. J gave up 3 bases and V 2 bases, and 7 bases lay outside the gene matches. Germline-derived CDR1 and CDR2 are LGHNA and YNFKEQ. This CDR3 contains 16 residues. The CDR3 reads CASSQSDRGRDYGYTF. CDR3 DNA: TGTGCCAGCAGCCAATCCGACAGGGGGAGGGACTATGGCTACACCTTC.

This clonotype was counted many times. The chain couples TRBV15 to TRBJ2-7; TRBD2 matches at 15 bases. The CDR3 loop spans 16 amino acids. Germline assignment: CDR1 LNHNV and CDR2 YYDKDF (reference sequence). V lost 3 bases to trimming and J lost 5 bases; unmatched junction nucleotides: 5. This CDR3 reads CATSRRTSGRVNEQYF. The CDR3, as DNA: TGTGCCACCAGCAGGAGGACTAGCGGGAGGGTAAACGAGCAGTACTTC.

In this sample, this clonotype is medium-sized. The chain joins TRBV7-2 to TRBJ1-1; no clear D. Per germline, CDR1 SGHTA and CDR2 FQGNSA. The V gene lost 4 bases and the J gene lost 0 bases, with 6 bases spanning the gap. The CDR3 totals 13 residues. CDR3 DNA: TGTGCCAGCAGCTCCCCAATGAACACTGAAGCTTTCTTT. As protein: CASSSPMNTEAFF.

This clonotype occurred a few times. This chain links TRBV5-1 with TRBJ1-2; 7 positions match TRBD1. V lost 0 bases, J lost 2 bases, and 4 bases stayed unmatched. This CDR3 is 15 amino acids long. Germline V gene sequence: CDR1 SGHRS, CDR2 YFSETQ. For the CDR3, the DNA is TGCGCCAGCAGCTTGGAAGGGGGCCCAAACTATGGCTACACCTTC. Amino acid sequence: CASSLEGGPNYGYTF.